The T cell receptor (beta chain) under discussion was sequenced for a study of Graves' ophthalmopathy and Graves' hyperthyroidism. This clonotype was seen at least ten times. Researchers turned away patients with other autoimmune diseases, uncontrolled infections, pregnancy or lactation. The CDR3 covers 15 residues. Germline V lookup: CDR1 SEHNR, CDR2 FQNEAQ (reference sequence). The junction had 4 bases not matched to a gene; V was cut back by 5 bases and J by 5 bases. As the template, RNA transcripts were used to amplify TCR beta CDR3 regions. The first-round RT-PCR employed HTBI primers together with the Qiagen OneStep RT-PCR kit. A multiplex PCR was then performed as the second round. TCRdb reprocessed the multiplex PCR reads via MiXCR and lists one record per CDR3 protein. The sample holds around 660,000 distinct CDR3 sequences; about 38% are singletons and the top ten take more than 2.5%.

The sequence was obtained from an adult man with Graves' ophthalmopathy. Sequencing used peripheral blood. V is TRBV7-9 and J is TRBJ2-2; 11 bases agree with TRBD2. CDR3 loop: CASSPRTSGTGELFF. The DNA for the CDR3 is TGTGCCAGCAGCCCAAGGACTAGCGGGACCGGGGAGCTGTTTTTT.